This TCR beta chain stems from a study of OX40 agonist ivuxolimab in advanced cancers. Turning to the study itself: Partial responses were achieved by three patients: one hepatocellular carcinoma, two cutaneous melanoma. Whole-study findings and limits: There was clonal expansion of CD4+ and CD8+ blood T cells by week 6 at 0.1 to 3.0 mg/kg.

Details on this clone: Its antigen is still unknown.

Per germline, CDR1 SGHNT and CDR2 YYREEE (reference sequence). V lost 4 bases and J 4 bases, leaving 7 bases between the germline ends. The CDR3 length is 12 residues. Some clones are missing from TCRdb's copy, which holds only in-frame ones; the method was immunoSEQ multiplex PCR. The sample shows more than 15,000 clones, around 80% of them seen only once. The TCR was taken from an adult with an advanced solid tumor such as melanoma, head and neck, liver or kidney cancer. The sequenced sample was CD4+ or CD8+ T cells sorted from blood, obtained in a trial of the OX40 agonist ivuxolimab. The chain employs TRBV5-4 and TRBJ2-3; tentatively, D is TRBD1 or TRBD2 (5 bases each). CDR3 amino acids: CASSLGADTQYF. The CDR3 DNA reads TGTGCCAGCAGCCTGGGGGCAGATACGCAGTATTTT.